This T cell receptor beta chain is drawn from a study of cytomegalovirus exposure and HLA in healthy donors. This CDR3 comprises 15 residues. Germline values: CDR1 MNHEY, CDR2 SMNVEV (reference sequence). Trimming took 0 bases from V and 5 from J, leaving 13 bases between them. Details on this clone: Its specificity is unknown.

The primer mix had 60 Vbeta and 13 Jbeta primers. Clones were read by immunoSEQ multiplex PCR, and TCRdb kept only the in-frame ones, dropping some. The ten top clones account for about 1.7%, within a sample of about 150,000 clones. Findings of the study overall: One later analysis reportedly identified an Asian-associated ancestry cluster that showed fewer N-insertions than the approximately 700-donor mean.

Sequenced material: PBMCs. The chain couples TRBV27 to TRBJ1-1; no clear D. The source of this sequence is a woman aged 50 to 60 in good health and CMV-seronegative. CDR3 nucleotides: TGTGCCAGCAGTTTATCGTTGGTGTCGGGTACTGAAGCTTTCTTT. Protein sequence: CASSLSLVSGTEAFF.